This TCR beta chain was obtained from a study of technical replicates of blood from four donors (dated by TCRdb to 2017 to 2019). About this clone itself: The antigen it recognizes is unknown. The record has no base qualities; no much larger clone is one base away.

Library creation used the immunoSEQ multiplex PCR assay. What TCRdb holds here is the immuneACCESS table cut down to in-frame rearrangements. Part of the clones is not present; checked against another copy, under half of the missing clones reflect an unresolved V gene, and the others are unexplained. The sample records roughly 71,000 clones, 95% to 96% of which are singletons. The ten largest make up 0.24% of the sample. The CDR3 covers 12 residues, taking in both the cysteine and the phenylalanine. Here the CDR3 DNA is all that survives: 36 bases in frame from base 1. Per the germline V gene (reference sequence), MNHEY is the CDR1 and SMNVEV is the CDR2. Cut back by 2 bases and 4 bases, the V and J ends lie 5 bases apart.

The receptor was derived from a human donor in good health. Sequenced material: T cells isolated from PBMCs. The chain links TRBV27 with TRBJ1-2; the D gene cannot be named for sure. The DNA sequence is TGTGCCAGCAGTTTAGAGCCCTATGGCTACACCTTC. Its translation reads: CASSLEPYGYTF.